Shown below are 15 T cell receptor beta chains from a single sample sequenced in a study of T cell repertoires in cytomegalovirus infection. TCRdb re-analysed the reads in MiXCR, keeping a single row per CDR3 protein. In the table there are 27,000 or so distinct CDR3 sequences, about a fifth of which are singletons. These receptors' targets are unknown. Here the sequenced sample was CD8+ T cells from cultured PBMCs, taken from culture after CMV antigen stimulation. The receptors originated from a human donor in good health (CMV status not recorded). Some clones in this sample may be carry-over from other donors' samples.

This clonotype was counted only a few times. The J gene is TRBJ2-5, the V gene TRBV7-9; possibly TRBD1 or TRBD2 for D (5 bases each). There are 14 residues in the CDR3. Germline V gene sequence: CDR1 SEHNR, CDR2 FQNEAQ (reference sequence). V lost 4 bases to trimming and J lost 3 bases, with 12 bases between them. For the CDR3, the DNA is TGTGCCAGCAGCTCTGGGACGCGAGAAGAGACCCAGTACTTC. This gives the protein CASSSGTREETQYF.

This clonotype was recorded a few times. The chain joins TRBV4-2 to TRBJ2-5; 8 positions match TRBD1. Germline V lookup: CDR1 LGHNA, CDR2 YNFKEQ. J was trimmed by 5 bases and V by 2 bases; bases with no gene match: 7. The CDR3 totals 15 residues. This CDR3 reads CASSQSSGGAETQYF. In DNA form, the CDR3 reads TGTGCCAGCAGCCAAAGTTCAGGGGGCGCGGAGACCCAGTACTTC.

This rearrangement joins TRBV11-1 to TRBJ2-3, with 8 positions matching TRBD1. J was trimmed by 5 bases and V by 5 bases; bases with no gene match: 3. The V gene's germline CDR1 is SGHAT and CDR2 FQDESV (reference sequence). This CDR3 comprises 13 residues. DNA for the CDR3: TGTGCCAGCAGCGCAACAGGGGGAGATACGCAGTATTTT. This gives the protein CASSATGGDTQYF.

Note on this clonotype: A much more abundant neighbour one base away suggests this may be a read error. The gene calls are TRBV7-2 and TRBJ2-5; D gene uncertain. Looked up from germline, CDR1 is SGHTA and CDR2 is FQGNSA. Between the trimmed V and J ends, which lost 5 bases and 4 bases, there was a span of 11 bases. The CDR3 length is 13 residues. The CDR3, as DNA: TGTGCCAGCAGCCTAAGGGCGGCAGAGACCCAGTACTTC. Residues: CASSLRAAETQYF. Full variable domain (rest looked up from reference TRBV7-2 and TRBJ2-5): GAGVSQSPSNKVTEKGKDVELRCDPISGHTALYWYRQSLGQGLEFLIYFQGNSAPDKSGLPSDRFSAERTGGSVSTLTIQRTQQEDSAVYLCASSLRAAETQYFGPGTRLLVL.

The chain employs TRBV29-1 and TRBJ2-7; 9 bases fit TRBD2. CDR1 is SQVTM, CDR2 ANQGSEA, per germline. CDR3 length: 14 amino acids. The V gene end was trimmed by 7 bases and the J gene end by 3 bases; junction bases not matched to a gene: 10. The CDR3 DNA reads as TGCAGCGCAAGAACGGGACTAGCAATCTACGAGCAGTACTTC. Residues: CSARTGLAIYEQYF.

The CDR3 DNA sequence: TGTGCCAGCAGCTCATACTACAGGGATGAGACCCAGTACTTC. As protein: CASSSYYRDETQYF. V gene TRBV7-1 combines with J gene TRBJ2-5; D is possibly TRBD1 (6 bases). TRBV7-1 is assigned to the ORF class and has an uncertain function. The CDR3 is made up of 14 amino acids. V lost 2 bases and J lost 5, with 12 bases in between.

This clonotype was counted only a few times. The DNA of the CDR3 is TGTGCCAGCAGCTTGGCCCCAGTGGAGACCCAGTACTTC. It is translated as CASSLAPVETQYF. The gene calls are TRBV5-6 and TRBJ2-5; unclear D gene. In germline, CDR1 is SGHDT, CDR2 YYEEEE. This CDR3 is 13 amino acids long. Trimming took 0 bases from V and 5 from J, leaving 8 bases between them.

A few counts support this clonotype. The chain combines TRBV4-1 with TRBJ1-2, with D tentatively TRBD1 (5 bases). The CDR3 has 15 amino acids. V lost 0 bases and J lost 4, with 12 bases in between. Per the germline V gene, CDR1 is MGHRA and CDR2 is YSYEKL. The CDR3 reads CASSQDRSRVYGYTF. The CDR3 DNA is TGCGCCAGCAGCCAAGATCGAAGCAGGGTCTATGGCTACACCTTC.

V usage is TRBV6-1 and J usage is TRBJ2-5; D is possibly TRBD1 (5 bases). Germline lookup yields CDR1 MNHNS and CDR2 SASEGT. V lost 2 bases and J lost 5, with 18 bases in between. The CDR3 totals 16 residues. This CDR3 reads CASSERQGPKRETQYF. The CDR3 nucleotides are TGTGCCAGCAGTGAACGGCAGGGTCCTAAAAGGGAGACCCAGTACTTC.

This clonotype was observed a handful of times. The rearrangement links TRBV18 to TRBJ1-1; 7 nucleotides agree with TRBD1. The germline V gene encodes CDR1 KGHSH and CDR2 LQKENI. Unmatched junction bases numbered 5, after V lost 6 bases and J lost 7 bases. The CDR3 is 12 amino acids. CDR3 bases: TGTGCCAGCTCCCCAGGGACAGATGAAGCTTTCTTT. Translated, it gives CASSPGTDEAFF.

The chain joins TRBV7-8 to TRBJ1-3; D unclear. The CDR3 runs 16 residues. Germline V gene data show CDR1 as SGHVS and CDR2 as FQNEAQ. Trimming removed 2 bases at V and 0 bases at J, with 11 bases between. The CDR3 protein is CASSLSGSGSGNTIYF. DNA for the CDR3: TGTGCCAGCAGCTTATCAGGTTCCGGCTCTGGAAACACCATATATTTT.

This clonotype was detected a few times. The gene calls are TRBV7-9 and TRBJ2-3; 8 bases line up with TRBD1. The germline CDR1 and CDR2 sequences are SEHNR and FQNEAQ (reference sequence). With 5 bases clipped from V and 4 bases from J, the junction kept 8 bases outside the gene matches. This CDR3 has 15 residues. The CDR3 DNA reads as TGTGCCAGCAGCCAGTGGGACAGGAACTCAGATACGCAGTATTTT. It specifies CASSQWDRNSDTQYF.

The gene calls are TRBV7-2 and TRBJ2-5; 7 bases fit TRBD1. With V trimmed by 5 bases and J by 1 base, 7 bases remained unmatched. The CDR3 spans 15 residues. Germline CDR1 SGHTA, CDR2 FQGNSA. Written as DNA, the CDR3 is TGTGCCAGCAGCCGAGTACAGGGGTTCCAAGAGACCCAGTACTTC. Amino acids: CASSRVQGFQETQYF.

This chain uses TRBV27 with TRBJ1-1; weak D call: TRBD1 (5 bases). Trimming removed 6 bases from V and 1 base from J, with 12 bases in between. The V gene's germline CDR1 is MNHEY and CDR2 SMNVEV (reference sequence). This CDR3 comprises 14 residues. The CDR3 loop is CASSLGGGNTEAFF. The DNA for the CDR3 is TGTGCCAGCAGCTTGGGTGGGGGGAACACTGAAGCTTTCTTT.

The V gene is TRBV7-2, the J gene TRBJ1-6; a weak D match, TRBD1 (5 bases). The germline CDR1 and CDR2 sequences are SGHTA and FQGNSA. Trimming removed 5 bases from V and 6 bases from J, with 20 bases in between. The length of the CDR3 is 17 residues. In DNA form, the CDR3 reads TGTGCCAGCAGCCACGGTGGGGGTGCTGCTTTTAATTCACCCCTCCACTTT. Translation: CASSHGGGAAFNSPLHF.